The 8 T cell receptor beta chains given below trace back to one sample, sequenced in a study. TCRdb reprocessed the RT-PCR reads via MiXCR and lists one record per CDR3 protein. This sample has hundreds of thousands of distinct CDR3 sequences, with more than 13% found just once. Sequenced sample: memory CD4+ T cells from blood. These receptors were obtained from a female donor in good health, serving as a healthy control.

The J gene is TRBJ2-1, the V gene TRBV15; TRBD2 might be the D (5 bases). CDR1 is LNHNV, CDR2 YYDKDF, per germline (reference sequence). Trimming pared 0 bases from V and 4 bases from J, leaving 10 bases between. This CDR3 is built from 15 residues. The CDR3 DNA sequence: TGTGCCACCAGCAGAGAGGAGGCACCTTACAATGAGCAGTTCTTC. Protein: CATSREEAPYNEQFF.

V gene TRBV7-2 combines with J gene TRBJ2-3, with a weak D call TRBD2 (6 bases). Germline V gene lookup returns CDR1 SGHTA and CDR2 FQGNSA. V lost 1 base and J 4 bases, leaving 15 bases between the germline ends. The CDR3 totals 16 residues. CDR3 in amino acids: CTSSLGFSGSPDTQYF. Here the CDR3 DNA reads TGTACCAGCAGCTTAGGGTTTTCCGGGAGCCCAGATACGCAGTATTTT.

The chain couples TRBV20-1 to TRBJ1-1; the D is unclear. The CDR3 has 11 residues. In germline, CDR1 is DFQATT, CDR2 SNEGSKA (reference sequence). Trimming cost V 1 base and J 10 bases, with 10 bases left between them. CDR3 in amino acids: CSARAAVGAFF. In DNA, the CDR3 is TGCAGTGCTAGAGCTGCAGTTGGAGCTTTCTTT.

The table lists this clonotype with a few counts. The V and J genes are TRBV12-3 or TRBV12-4 and TRBJ2-1; TRBD2 matches 11 bases. With 8 bases clipped from V and 4 bases from J, the junction kept 4 bases outside the gene matches. The CDR3 runs 14 residues. CDR3 sequence (DNA): TGTGCCAGCTGCCGACTAGCGGGGTACAATGAGCAGTTCTTC. Translated, it gives CASCRLAGYNEQFF.

The chain employs TRBV10-3 and TRBJ1-2; D gene uncertain. Germline CDR1 reads ENHRY; CDR2 reads SYGVKD. V lost 0 bases and J lost 7, with 12 bases in between. The CDR3 length is 14 residues. CDR3 protein: CAISESEGRAGYTF. The CDR3 nucleotides are TGTGCCATCAGTGAGTCGGAGGGAAGGGCTGGCTACACCTTC.

This clonotype came up many times. The chain combines TRBV28 with TRBJ2-3; D is undetermined. The length of the CDR3 is 15 residues. Germline loops: CDR1 MDHEN, CDR2 SYDVKM. The V gene lost 2 bases and the J gene lost 1 base, with 10 bases spanning the gap. CDR3: CASSLRREGTDTQYF. The CDR3 region has the DNA TGTGCCAGCAGTTTAAGGCGTGAGGGCACAGATACGCAGTATTTT.

The chain uses TRBV6-5 and TRBJ1-1, with D unclear. CDR3 size: 17 residues. The ends were cut back, 3 bases at V and 0 bases at J, with 17 bases in the middle. Germline-derived CDR1 and CDR2 are MNHEY and SVGAGI. For the CDR3, the DNA is TGTGCCAGCAGTTATTATGGAAGTGGAGGTATGAACACTGAAGCTTTCTTT. Its protein product is CASSYYGSGGMNTEAFF.

The CDR3 DNA is TGTGCCAGCAGCAACTTAAACACTGAAGCTTTCTTT. Its translation is CASSNLNTEAFF. This chain uses TRBV6-1 with TRBJ1-1, with D hard to call. The CDR3 totals 12 residues. The germline gives CDR1 MNHNS, CDR2 SASEGT. V was trimmed by 6 bases and J by 2 bases, leaving 7 bases between them.